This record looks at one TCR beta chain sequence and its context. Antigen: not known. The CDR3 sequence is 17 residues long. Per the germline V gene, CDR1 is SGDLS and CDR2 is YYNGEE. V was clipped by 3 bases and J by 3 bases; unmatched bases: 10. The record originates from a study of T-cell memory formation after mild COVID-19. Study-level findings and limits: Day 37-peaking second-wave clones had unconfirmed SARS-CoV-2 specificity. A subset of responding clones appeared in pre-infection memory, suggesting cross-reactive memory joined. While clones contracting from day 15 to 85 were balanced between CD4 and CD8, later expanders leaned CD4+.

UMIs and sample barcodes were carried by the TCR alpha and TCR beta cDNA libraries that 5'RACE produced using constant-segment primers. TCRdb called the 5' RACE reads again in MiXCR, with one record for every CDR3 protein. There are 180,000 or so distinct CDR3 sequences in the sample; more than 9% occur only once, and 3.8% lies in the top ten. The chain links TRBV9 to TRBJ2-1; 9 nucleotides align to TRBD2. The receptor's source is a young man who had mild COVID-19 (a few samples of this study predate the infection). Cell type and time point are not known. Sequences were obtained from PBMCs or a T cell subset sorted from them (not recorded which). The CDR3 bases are TGTGCCAGCAGCGACCCCAGCGGGGGGACACTCTACAATGAGCAGTTCTTC. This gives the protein CASSDPSGGTLYNEQFF.